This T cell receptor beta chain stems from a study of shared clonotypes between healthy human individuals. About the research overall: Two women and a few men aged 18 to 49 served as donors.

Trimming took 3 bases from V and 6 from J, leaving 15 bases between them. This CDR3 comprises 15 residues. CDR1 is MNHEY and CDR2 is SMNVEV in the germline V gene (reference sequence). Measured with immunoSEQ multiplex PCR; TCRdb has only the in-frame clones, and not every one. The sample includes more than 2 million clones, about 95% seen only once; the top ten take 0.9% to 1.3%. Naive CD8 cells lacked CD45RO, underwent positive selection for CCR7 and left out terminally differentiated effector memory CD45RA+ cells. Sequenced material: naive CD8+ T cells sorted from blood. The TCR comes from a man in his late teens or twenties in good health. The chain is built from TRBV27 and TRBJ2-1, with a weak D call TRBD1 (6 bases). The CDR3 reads CASSFTGPLGNEQFF. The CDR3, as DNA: TGTGCCAGCAGTTTTACAGGGCCCCTGGGCAATGAGCAGTTCTTC.